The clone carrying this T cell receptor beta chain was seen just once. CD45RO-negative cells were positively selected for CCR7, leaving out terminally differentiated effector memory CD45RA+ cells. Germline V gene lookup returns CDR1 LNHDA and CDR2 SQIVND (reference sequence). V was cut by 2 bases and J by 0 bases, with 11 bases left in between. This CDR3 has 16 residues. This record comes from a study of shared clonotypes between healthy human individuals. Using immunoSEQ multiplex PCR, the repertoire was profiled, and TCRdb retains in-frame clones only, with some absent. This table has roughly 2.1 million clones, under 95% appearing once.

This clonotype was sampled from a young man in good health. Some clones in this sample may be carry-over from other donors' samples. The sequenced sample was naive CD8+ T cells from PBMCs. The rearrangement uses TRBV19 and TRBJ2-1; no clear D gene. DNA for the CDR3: TGTGCCAGTAGTATATATGGCAGGCGCTCCTACAATGAGCAGTTCTTC. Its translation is CASSIYGRRSYNEQFF.